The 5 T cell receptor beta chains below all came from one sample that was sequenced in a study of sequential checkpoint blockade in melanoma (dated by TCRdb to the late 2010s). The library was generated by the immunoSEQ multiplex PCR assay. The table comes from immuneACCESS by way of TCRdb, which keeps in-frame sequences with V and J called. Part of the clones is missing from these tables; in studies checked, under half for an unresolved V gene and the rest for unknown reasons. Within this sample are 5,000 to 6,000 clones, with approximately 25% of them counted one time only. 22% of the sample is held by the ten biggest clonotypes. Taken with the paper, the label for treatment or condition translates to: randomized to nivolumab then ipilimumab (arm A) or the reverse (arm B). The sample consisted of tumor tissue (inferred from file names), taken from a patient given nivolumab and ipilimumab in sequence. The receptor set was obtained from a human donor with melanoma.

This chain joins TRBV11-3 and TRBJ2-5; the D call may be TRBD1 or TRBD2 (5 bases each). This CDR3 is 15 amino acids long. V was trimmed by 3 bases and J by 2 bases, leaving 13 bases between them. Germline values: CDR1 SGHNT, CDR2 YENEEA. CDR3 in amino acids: CASSFWGTSQETQYF. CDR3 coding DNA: TGTGCCAGCAGCTTCTGGGGGACCTCACAAGAGACCCAGTACTTC.

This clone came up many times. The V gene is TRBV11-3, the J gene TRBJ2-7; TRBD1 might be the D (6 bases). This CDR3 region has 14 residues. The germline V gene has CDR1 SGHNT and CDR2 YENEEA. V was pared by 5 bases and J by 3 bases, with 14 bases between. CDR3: CASSPRDTIYEQYF. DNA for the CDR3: TGTGCCAGCAGCCCCCGGGACACCATCTACGAGCAGTACTTC.

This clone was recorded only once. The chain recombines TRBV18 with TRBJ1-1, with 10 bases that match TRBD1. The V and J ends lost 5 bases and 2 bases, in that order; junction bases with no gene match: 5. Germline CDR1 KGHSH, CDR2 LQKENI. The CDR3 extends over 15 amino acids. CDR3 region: CASSMGQGRNTEAFF. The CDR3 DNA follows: TGTGCCAGCTCAATGGGACAGGGGCGAAACACTGAAGCTTTCTTT.

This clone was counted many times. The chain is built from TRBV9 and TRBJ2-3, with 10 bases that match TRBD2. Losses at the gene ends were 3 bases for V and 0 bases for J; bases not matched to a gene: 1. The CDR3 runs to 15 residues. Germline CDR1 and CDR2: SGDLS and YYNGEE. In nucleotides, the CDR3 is TGTGCCAGCAGCGGTAGCGGGAGGAGCACAGATACGCAGTATTTT. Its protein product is CASSGSGRSTDTQYF.

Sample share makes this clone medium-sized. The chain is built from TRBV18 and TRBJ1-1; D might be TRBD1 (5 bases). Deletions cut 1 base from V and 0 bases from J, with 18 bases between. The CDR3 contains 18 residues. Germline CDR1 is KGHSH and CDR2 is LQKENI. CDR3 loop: CASSPRQLGDLMNTEAFF. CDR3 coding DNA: TGTGCCAGCTCACCACGACAGCTAGGGGACCTTATGAACACTGAAGCTTTCTTT.